This T cell receptor beta chain was captured in a study of T cells after yellow fever vaccination. About the study: SMART-Seq v4 Ultra Low Input served to prepare low-cell-number fractions. Study-level results: High-abundance clonotypes from the bulk population could contaminate FACS-sorted repertoires. Reappearance after the booster was observed for most primary-vaccination clones (about 96% CD4, roughly 90% CD8).

TCRdb redid the calling of the 5' RACE reads with MiXCR, one entry per CDR3 protein. The sample records roughly 340,000 distinct CDR3 sequences, approximately 9% being singletons. This clonotype was observed a handful of times. What it binds is unknown. The V segment lost 4 bases and the J segment 5 bases; nucleotides outside the gene matches: 10. Germline V lookup: CDR1 LGHDT, CDR2 YNNKEL (reference sequence). The CDR3 covers 15 residues. The source material was PBMCs, sampled on the day of the first yellow fever vaccination. The TCR sequence derives from a young man who received the YFV17D yellow fever vaccine. The gene calls are TRBV3-1 and TRBJ2-5, with 7 bases matching TRBD1. The CDR3 loop reads CASSLPGTEAETQYF. The CDR3 region has the DNA TGTGCCAGCAGCCTCCCCGGGACAGAGGCGGAGACCCAGTACTTC.